In its sample, the clone carrying this T cell receptor (beta chain) was seen many times. What it binds is unknown. The sample comes from a study of T cells in Graves' hyperthyroidism and ophthalmopathy. Study-level findings and limits: Expanded thyroid clonotypes (above 0.001) were mostly also found in blood.

Germline CDR1 reads LGHNT; CDR2 reads FRNRAP. V lost 6 bases, J lost 1 base, and 9 bases lay in between. This CDR3 contains 13 residues. Amplification targeted TCR beta CDR3 regions from RNA transcripts. RT-PCR in the first round (using the HTBI primer set) targeted the TCR CDR3. Via MiXCR, TCRdb re-called the multiplex PCR reads, giving one row per CDR3 protein. This table holds a few hundred thousand distinct CDR3 sequences, about 16% found once. The sample comprised blood. The V and J genes are TRBV12-5 and TRBJ2-5; D not resolved. This sequence originates from a woman aged 40 to 50 with Graves' ophthalmopathy. The CDR3 sequence: CASGPQTQETQYF. The CDR3 DNA reads as TGTGCTAGTGGACCACAGACCCAAGAGACCCAGTACTTC. Full variable domain (rest looked up from reference TRBV12-5 and TRBJ2-5): DARVTQTPRHKVTEMGQEVTMRCQPILGHNTVFWYRQTMMQGLELLAYFRNRAPLDDSGMPKDRFSAEMPDATLATLKIQPSEPRDSAVYFCASGPQTQETQYFGPGTRLLVL.